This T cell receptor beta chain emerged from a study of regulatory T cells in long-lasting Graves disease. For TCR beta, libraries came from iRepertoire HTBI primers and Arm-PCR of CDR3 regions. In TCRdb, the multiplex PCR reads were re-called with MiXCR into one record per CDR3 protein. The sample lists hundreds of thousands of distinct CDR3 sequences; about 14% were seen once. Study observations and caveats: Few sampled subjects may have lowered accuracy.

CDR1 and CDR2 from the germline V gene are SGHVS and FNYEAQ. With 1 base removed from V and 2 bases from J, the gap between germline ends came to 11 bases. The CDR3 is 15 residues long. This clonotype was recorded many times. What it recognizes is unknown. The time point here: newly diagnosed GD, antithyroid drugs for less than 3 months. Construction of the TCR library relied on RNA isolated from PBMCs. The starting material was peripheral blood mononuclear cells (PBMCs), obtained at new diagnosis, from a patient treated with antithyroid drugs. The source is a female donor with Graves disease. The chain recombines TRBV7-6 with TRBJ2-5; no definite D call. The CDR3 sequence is CASSLESWHQETQYF. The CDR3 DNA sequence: TGTGCCAGCAGCTTAGAGTCGTGGCATCAAGAGACCCAGTACTTC.